This entry lists 4 T cell receptor beta chains sequenced from one sample in a study of blood T cells in healthy people across ages. Alongside a J-beta primer mix, a sample-barcoded 5' primer served in a second PCR lasting about 6 to 12 cycles. MiXCR, applied by TCRdb to the 5' RACE reads, yields one record per CDR3 protein. The sample contains 790,000 or so distinct CDR3 sequences, roughly 56% of which appear only once. Sequences were obtained from blood. These receptors were taken from a man in his forties or fifties in good health.

The CDR3 nucleotides read TGTGCCAGCAGTCCCTGGGACAGCCTTGCAGATACGCAGTATTTT. This gives the protein CASSPWDSLADTQYF. The V gene is TRBV27, the J gene TRBJ2-3, with 7 bases lining up with TRBD1. This CDR3 comprises 15 residues. V dropped 5 bases and J dropped 4; count of bases not matched to a gene: 9. Germline CDR1 is MNHEY and CDR2 is SMNVEV (reference sequence).

The chain uses TRBV5-1 and TRBJ2-7, with D perhaps matching TRBD1 (6 bases). V lost 2 bases to trimming and J lost 6 bases, with 18 bases between them. The CDR3 has 15 amino acids. CDR1 and CDR2 (germline): SGHRS, YFSETQ. The CDR3 loop reads CASSLQTGFAGEQYF. The CDR3 DNA is TGCGCCAGCAGCTTACAAACAGGGTTCGCAGGCGAGCAGTACTTC.

V and J are TRBV15 and TRBJ2-4, with 9 positions matching TRBD2. Judging by the DNA end, TRBJ2-7 fits better; the J call may be wrong. Germline V gene data show CDR1 as LNHNV and CDR2 as YYDKDF (reference sequence). This CDR3 region has 15 residues. CDR3 in amino acids: CATSRDRASGNEQYF. In nucleotides, the CDR3 is TGTGCCACCAGCAGAGATAGGGCTAGCGGGAACGAGCAGTACTTC.

Here the CDR3 reads CATSDHDGVHGYTF. The DNA for the CDR3 is TGTGCCACCAGTGACCATGACGGTGTGCATGGCTACACCTTC. The chain has TRBV24-1 and TRBJ1-2; D gene uncertain. The V end was cut by 4 bases, the J end by 6 bases, with 14 bases between. The CDR3 extends over 14 amino acids. Germline loops: CDR1 KGHDR, CDR2 SFDVKD.